In this sample, the clone carrying this T cell receptor (beta chain) turned up once. The source of the sample is a study of blood T cell repertoires in COVID-19. Study-level background: From T cells, B-cell-depleted T cells, or PBMCs came the material, which was cDNA or gDNA.

V lost 3 bases, J lost 7 bases, and 8 bases stayed unmatched. This CDR3 is built from 13 residues. Germline loops: CDR1 GTSNPN, CDR2 SVGIG (reference sequence). Cohorts were determined from participant-reported clinical history. In the study's own analysis: Estimated nucleated cell counts came from reference gene primer amplification. Method: immunoSEQ multiplex PCR; TCRdb's copy keeps in-frame clones and lacks some. That table is the source of V, J and clone size, and D and trimming were worked out from the DNA. The data show 220,000 or so clones, more than 75% seen once. The chain combines TRBV30 with TRBJ1-2, with 7 bases fitting TRBD1. The clonotype comes from a woman aged 50 to 65 who had recovered from COVID-19. The sample consisted of PBMCs or T cells enriched from blood (not recorded which). The CDR3 here is CAWRITDRVGYTF. CDR3 bases: TGTGCCTGGAGGATAACTGACAGGGTTGGCTACACCTTC.